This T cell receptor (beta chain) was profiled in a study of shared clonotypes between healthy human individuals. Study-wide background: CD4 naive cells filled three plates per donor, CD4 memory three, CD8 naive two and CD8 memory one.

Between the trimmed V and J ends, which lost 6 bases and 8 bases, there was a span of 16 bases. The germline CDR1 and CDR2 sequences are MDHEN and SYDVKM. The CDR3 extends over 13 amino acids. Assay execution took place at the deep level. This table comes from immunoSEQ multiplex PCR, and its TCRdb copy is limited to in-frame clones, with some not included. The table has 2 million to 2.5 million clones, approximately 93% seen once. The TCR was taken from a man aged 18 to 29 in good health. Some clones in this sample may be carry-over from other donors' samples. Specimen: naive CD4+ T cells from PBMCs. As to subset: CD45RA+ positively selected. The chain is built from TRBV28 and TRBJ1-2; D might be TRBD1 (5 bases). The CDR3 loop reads CASSGRTPPGYTF. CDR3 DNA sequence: TGTGCCAGCAGCGGCCGGACACCACCGGGCTACACCTTC.